This paragraph reports one TCR beta chain. The data are from a study of blood T cells in healthy people across ages. Together with a sample-barcoded 5' primer, a J-beta primer mix was included in a second PCR lasting 7 to 11 cycles. TCRdb processed the 5' RACE reads anew with MiXCR; each CDR3 protein has one entry. The sample carries 1 million to 1.2 million distinct CDR3 sequences, more than 30% recorded once. With 2 bases removed from V and 7 bases from J, the gap between germline ends came to 11 bases. CDR1 and CDR2 from the germline V gene are DFQATT and SNEGSKA (reference sequence). The length of the CDR3 is 13 residues.

The V gene is TRBV20-1, the J gene TRBJ1-4; D perhaps matches TRBD1 (5 bases). Specimen: blood. This receptor was obtained from a young man in good health. The CDR3 here is CSARQSGPEKLFF. CDR3 sequence (DNA): TGCAGTGCTAGACAGTCGGGGCCTGAAAAACTGTTTTTT.